A selection of T cell receptor beta chains follows, all from one sample in a study of human T cells and chemical hapten exposure. TCRdb itself ran the RACE reads through MiXCR, one entry per CDR3 protein. The table has approximately 370,000 distinct CDR3 sequences, 4.5% to 5.5% seen once; the top ten hold roughly 8.2%. Sequenced here: whole blood, sampled in connection with sensitization to the hapten diphenylcyclopropenone (DPC). These receptors came from a woman aged 18-30 years with alopecia areata. Some clones in this sample may be carry-over from other donors' samples. CDR3s leave out the opening cysteine and the closing phenylalanine or tryptophan.

len	v_gene	j_gene	CDR3aa
11	TRBV20-1	TRBJ1-1	SALQPGNTEAF
10	TRBV21-1	TRBJ2-2	ASKNRTGELF
9	TRBV10-3	TRBJ2-7	AISGGYEQY
12	TRBV18	TRBJ1-6	ASSPPGGDSPLH
10	TRBV27	TRBJ1-1	ASNSQGTEAF
14	TRBV7-9	TRBJ2-1	ASSSDDSPIRNEQF
12	TRBV5-8	TRBJ2-7	ASSFGRGRNEQY
13	TRBV4-2	TRBJ1-2	ASSQRRGDHYGYT
15	TRBV4-2	TRBJ1-5	ASSQDSQGQKNQPQH
12	TRBV6-6	TRBJ1-1	ASSYRGTNTEAF
11	TRBV20-1	TRBJ1-2	SALPQESYGYT
13	TRBV6-6	TRBJ2-3	ATSPGTSVTDTQY
13	TRBV27	TRBJ2-3	ASSPMRRGTDTQY
11	TRBV3-1	TRBJ2-7	ASSQLYTSEQY
13	TRBV6-6	TRBJ1-3	ASSYLLDSGNTIY
15	TRBV6-6	TRBJ1-5	ASSYSTRGRPAQPQH
11	TRBV7-6	TRBJ1-5	ASSPSSNQPQH
11	TRBV2	TRBJ1-5	ASSEADFQPQH
17	TRBV28	TRBJ2-7	ASRTRFADKVTRFYEQY
11	TRBV7-2	TRBJ2-3	ASSLQRQGQEY
13	TRBV7-9	TRBJ2-5	ASSLALGPLETQY
21	TRBV4-3	TRBJ2-3	ASSQDQSAGSLTSGRSTDTQY
13	TRBV12-3/TRBV12-4	TRBJ1-3	ASSIQGPPGNTIY
13	TRBV5-5	TRBJ1-1	ASSRGGTANTEAF
16	TRBV6-5	TRBJ2-7	ASSYSTAVGSPSYEQY
13	TRBV6-5	TRBJ1-1	ASSTDGARVSEAF
12	TRBV7-2	TRBJ2-3	ASSLVSGPDTQY
14	TRBV6-6	TRBJ2-3	ASRSRLAEITDTQY
10	TRBV29-1	TRBJ2-3	SVRTGTDTQY
10	TRBV6-2/TRBV6-3	TRBJ1-1	ASSYWSAEAF
11	TRBV14	TRBJ2-1	ASSQDRRNEQF
13	TRBV6-5	TRBJ1-3	ASSSQGRSGNTIY
12	TRBV29-1	TRBJ2-2	SAGPELNTGELF
13	TRBV7-3	TRBJ2-3	ASSSGQGYTDTQY
13	TRBV14	TRBJ1-4	ASSQGYRADEKLF
14	TRBV5-1	TRBJ1-5	ASSQDGATGNQPQH
12	TRBV6-5	TRBJ1-3	ASSYSYSGNTIY
12	TRBV7-9	TRBJ1-1	ASSLSVSALEAF
15	TRBV9	TRBJ1-3	ASSVATGGGHGNTIY
14	TRBV28	TRBJ1-5	ASYREQGVYYQPQH
13	TRBV7-2	TRBJ2-1	ASSFRTSGTNEQF
11	TRBV27	TRBJ2-1	ASSLSARGEQF
14	TRBV20-1	TRBJ2-1	SARDPTRGVNNEQF
13	TRBV27	TRBJ2-3	ASSLFLGLGDTQY
14	TRBV6-5	TRBJ2-1	ASRVQGSERYNEQF
10	TRBV15	TRBJ2-3	ATSRVTDTQY
13	TRBV29-1	TRBJ2-1	SVGPTGSTYNEQF
9	TRBV29-1	TRBJ1-1	SAGSEFEAF
10	TRBV7-3	TRBJ2-1	ASSSSNNEQF
13	TRBV6-5	TRBJ1-6	ASSRTGTVNSPLH